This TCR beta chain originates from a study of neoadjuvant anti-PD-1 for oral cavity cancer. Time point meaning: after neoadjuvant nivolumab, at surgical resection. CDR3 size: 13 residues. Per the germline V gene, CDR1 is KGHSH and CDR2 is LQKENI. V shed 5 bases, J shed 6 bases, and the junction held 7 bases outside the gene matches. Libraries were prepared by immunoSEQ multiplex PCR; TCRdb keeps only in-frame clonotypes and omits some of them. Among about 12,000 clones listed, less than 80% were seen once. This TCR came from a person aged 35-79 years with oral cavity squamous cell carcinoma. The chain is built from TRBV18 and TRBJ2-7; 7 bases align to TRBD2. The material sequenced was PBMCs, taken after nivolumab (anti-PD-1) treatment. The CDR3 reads CASSSGLDVEQYF. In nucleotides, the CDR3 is TGTGCCAGCTCATCCGGACTAGATGTCGAGCAGTACTTC.